The clone carrying this TCR beta chain was detected only a few times. Antigen specificity is unknown. The data are from a study of PD-1 blockade in classical Hodgkin lymphoma. Study as a whole: Patients were administered nivolumab (3 mg/kg intravenously) every 2 weeks.

Trimming stripped 1 base from V and 9 bases from J, with 7 bases between. Looked up from germline, CDR1 is MNHEY and CDR2 is SVGAGI. The CDR3 loop spans 13 amino acids. Relapse was seen in all patients after autologous stem cell transplantation, and brentuximab vedotin exposure was variable. From thawed PBMCs, CD8+ T cells were isolated by magnetic negative selection. Using immunoSEQ multiplex PCR, the repertoire was profiled, and TCRdb retains in-frame clones only, with some absent. The data contain around 13,000 clones, 65% to 80% of them singletons. Study-wide results and caveats: Repertoire differences have undefined causes, possibly disease activity or prior therapy. The CD4+ diversity rise by C4D1 was clearest in complete responders. TCR diversity at baseline was reported to be reduced in newly diagnosed patients relative to healthy donors.

This sequence joins TRBV6-5 and TRBJ1-6, with no clear D. This sequence was found in a human donor with classical Hodgkin lymphoma. The source was CD8+ T cells from blood, collected at baseline. CDR3 region: CASSYYPASPLHF. DNA of the CDR3: TGTGCCAGCAGTTACTACCCCGCTTCACCCCTCCACTTT.